This T cell receptor (beta chain) was identified during a study of T-cell reconstitution after alpha-beta-depleted transplantation in children. The study, taken as a whole, reports: In some patients, recipient T cells and intrathymic progenitors surviving conditioning explained high day-60 diversity. Roughly two months post-transplant, alpha-beta T cells reportedly originated from several hundred graft clones that had expanded. Counts and diversity of T cells one year after transplant came mostly from newly produced T cells.

Unique molecular identifiers were built into the TCRbeta library. Each CDR3 protein gets one entry after TCRdb re-called the PCR reads with MiXCR. The sample consists of fewer than 550,000 distinct CDR3 sequences, under 12% of them appearing once. Details on this clonotype: The antigen is undetermined. An end of the junction differs from the germline gene, which may be a read error.

This material consisted of PBMCs, taken before TCRalphabeta/CD19-depleted stem cell transplant. The sequence was collected from a child younger than 10 with inherited bone marrow failure, due to receive a stem cell transplant.

CDR3 sequence: CASSLVRLADYDQYF. The DNA of the CDR3 is TGTGCCAGCAGCTTAGTTCGACTAGCGGACTACGACCAGTACTTC. The V gene is TRBV7-8, the J gene TRBJ2-7; 9 bases fit TRBD2. Germline V lookup: CDR1 SGHVS, CDR2 FQNEAQ. The CDR3 consists of 15 residues. The full variable domain, rest sourced from reference TRBV7-8 and TRBJ2-7, is GAGVSQSPRYKVAKRGQDVALRCDPISGHVSLFWYQQALGQGPEFLTYFQNEAQLDKSGLPSDRFFAERPEGSVSTLKIQRTQQEDSAVYLCASSLVRLADYDQYFGPGTRLTVT.